A single sample gave rise to the 31 T cell receptor beta chains below, sequenced in a study of T cell responses to AZD1222 COVID-19 vaccine. Only in-frame clones appear in the TCRdb table, and some are missing; sequencing was by immunoSEQ multiplex PCR. Seen here are over 85,000 clones, roughly 90% observed once, and the top ten hold about 1.6%. The material sequenced was peripheral blood, taken on day 0 of AZD1222 vaccination. These receptors were collected from an adult in good health.

The CDR3, as DNA: TGTGCCAGCAGTGCCCAGACGGACAGGGCCCAAGAGACCCAGTACTTC. This encodes CASSAQTDRAQETQYF. The J gene is TRBJ2-5, the V gene TRBV6-1; 8 nucleotides agree with TRBD1. Losses at the gene ends were 4 bases for V and 1 base for J; bases not matched to a gene: 8. CDR1 and CDR2 from the germline V gene are MNHNS and SASEGT. The CDR3 has 16 residues.

This chain links TRBV19 with TRBJ1-2; TRBD1 might be the D (5 bases). Looked up from germline, CDR1 is LNHDA and CDR2 is SQIVND (reference sequence). The V gene lost 1 base and the J gene lost 8 bases, with 17 bases spanning the gap. The CDR3 consists of 15 residues. CDR3 loop: CASSIVSGTTKGYTF. In nucleotides, the CDR3 is TGTGCCAGTAGTATAGTGAGTGGGACTACGAAAGGCTACACCTTC.

The chain has TRBV6-6 and TRBJ1-1, with D unresolved. The CDR3 spans 14 residues. Germline V lookup: CDR1 MNHNY, CDR2 SVGAGI (reference sequence). V was pared by 6 bases and J by 3 bases, with 14 bases between. CDR3 bases: TGTGCCAGCAGGCCCGGGAGTTTATACACTGAAGCTTTCTTT. Translation: CASRPGSLYTEAFF.

This rearrangement joins TRBV7-8 to TRBJ1-2; TRBD1 matches 7 bases. Per germline, CDR1 SGHVS and CDR2 FQNEAQ. CDR3 length equals 17 residues. Germline trimming cut 1 base from V and 0 bases from J; bases unmatched to any gene: 8. The DNA for the CDR3 is TGTGCCAGCAGCTTAGGTGTTTGGGACAGCGCTAACTATGGCTACACCTTC. It yields the protein CASSLGVWDSANYGYTF.

The chain joins TRBV5-1 to TRBJ1-5; D unresolved. The CDR3 spans 15 residues. Trimming removed 1 base from V and 2 bases from J, with 10 bases in between. Germline V gene sequence: CDR1 SGHRS, CDR2 YFSETQ. The CDR3 protein is CASSLIGGGNQPQHF. CDR3 sequence (DNA): TGCGCCAGCAGCTTGATCGGAGGTGGCAATCAGCCCCAGCATTTT.

The J gene is TRBJ1-1, the V gene TRBV5-6; D gene uncertain. CDR1 SGHDT and CDR2 YYEEEE come from the germline V gene. This CDR3 is built from 14 residues. The V gene lost 4 bases and the J gene lost 5 bases, with 15 bases spanning the gap. CDR3 DNA: TGTGCCAGCAGCACCCCGACGGTAAGGACTGAAGCTTTCTTT. Translation gives CASSTPTVRTEAFF.

In its sample, this clone was seen a few times. This chain joins TRBV18 and TRBJ1-3; unclear D gene. CDR1 is KGHSH, CDR2 LQKENI, per germline. This CDR3 region has 13 residues. The V end was cut by 2 bases, the J end by 9 bases, with 11 bases between. CDR3 DNA: TGTGCCAGCTCACCAGCCACTTTGGGCACCATATATTTT. This gives the protein CASSPATLGTIYF.

This chain uses TRBV5-5 with TRBJ1-2; D unresolved. Trimming took off 1 base at V and 6 bases at J, with 13 bases between the two ends. Germline values: CDR1 SGHKS, CDR2 YYEKEE (reference sequence). This CDR3 is 14 amino acids long. CDR3 in DNA: TGTGCCAGCAGCTTGAAGTATAGTCTAGATGGCTACACCTTC. Residues: CASSLKYSLDGYTF.

Only one count was recorded for this clone. The genes are TRBV5-6 and TRBJ1-2, with 9 nucleotides matching TRBD1. V shed 5 bases and J 6 bases; nucleotides not matched to a gene: 8. This CDR3 contains 14 residues. Germline V CDR1 and CDR2: SGHDT, YYEEEE. DNA for the CDR3: TGTGCCAGCAGTCGTCCACAGGGGGCGAATGGCTACACCTTC. It encodes CASSRPQGANGYTF.

This sequence joins TRBV11-2 and TRBJ2-1; 7 bases align to TRBD2. Per the germline V gene, CDR1 is SGHAT and CDR2 is FQNNGV. CDR3 length: 15 residues. V was clipped by 5 bases and J by 3 bases; unmatched bases: 7. CDR3 in amino acids: CASSPLREGYNEQFF. The CDR3 nucleotides are TGTGCCAGCAGCCCCCTCAGGGAGGGCTACAATGAGCAGTTCTTC.

The chain combines TRBV20-1 with TRBJ1-2, with D perhaps TRBD1 (5 bases). The CDR3 runs to 14 residues. V lost 3 bases to trimming and J lost 2 bases, with 13 bases between them. From germline, CDR1 is DFQATT and CDR2 SNEGSKA (reference sequence). The CDR3 sequence: CSASTGEGNYGYTF. As DNA, the CDR3 is TGCAGTGCTAGTACGGGGGAGGGAAACTATGGCTACACCTTC.

The rearrangement links TRBV4-1 to TRBJ1-3, with a weak D call TRBD1 (5 bases). Germline CDR1 and CDR2: MGHRA and YSYEKL. CDR3 length: 16 amino acids. Trimming took off 3 bases at V and 4 bases at J, with 16 bases between the two ends. Written as DNA, the CDR3 is TGCGCCAGCAGCCATCCCGGGACGCGTCTCGGAAACACCATATATTTT. This gives the protein CASSHPGTRLGNTIYF.

The chain is built from TRBV30 and TRBJ2-3; 7 nucleotides align to TRBD1. Germline V gene lookup returns CDR1 GTSNPN and CDR2 SVGIG (reference sequence). Trimming took 0 bases from V and 4 from J; bases not matched to a gene: 7. This CDR3 comprises 15 residues. The chain's CDR3 is CAWSVDRVPPDTQYF. CDR3 bases: TGTGCCTGGAGTGTAGACAGGGTACCGCCAGATACGCAGTATTTT.

The chain has TRBV11-2 and TRBJ1-3; D might be TRBD1 (6 bases). The V end lost 5 bases, the J end lost 5 bases, and 16 bases lay between the germline ends. The length of the CDR3 is 15 residues. The V gene's germline CDR1 is SGHAT and CDR2 FQNNGV. The CDR3 nucleotides are TGTGCCAGCAGCCAAAACGGACAGTTGAGAAACACCATATATTTT. Protein sequence: CASSQNGQLRNTIYF.

V is TRBV29-1 and J is TRBJ2-7; D uncertain. The germline CDR1 and CDR2 sequences are SQVTM and ANQGSEA. The CDR3 runs 11 residues. With 5 bases removed from V and 4 bases from J, the gap between germline ends came to 9 bases. The CDR3 protein is CSVRHQYEQYF. CDR3 in DNA: TGCAGCGTTCGCCACCAATACGAGCAGTACTTC.

The J gene is TRBJ1-5, the V gene TRBV2; D not certain. The germline V gene has CDR1 SNHLY and CDR2 FYNNEI. Trimming stripped 9 bases from V and 0 bases from J, with 9 bases between. CDR3 size: 13 residues. Written as DNA, the CDR3 is TGTGCCAGTGGGGTTGGTAGCAATCAGCCCCAGCATTTT. This encodes CASGVGSNQPQHF.

The rearrangement joins TRBV4-1 to TRBJ2-1, with 13 nucleotides matching TRBD2. The germline V gene encodes CDR1 MGHRA and CDR2 YSYEKL. J was trimmed by 2 bases and V by 6 bases; bases with no gene match: 7. The CDR3 has 17 amino acids. The CDR3 bases are TGCGCCAGCAGAAGACTAGCGGGAGGCATCACCTACAATGAGCAGTTCTTC. Translated, it gives CASRRLAGGITYNEQFF.

The V gene is TRBV29-1, the J gene TRBJ1-2; possible D gene TRBD1, 5 bases. Trimming removed 4 bases at V and 4 bases at J, with 13 bases between. From germline, CDR1 is SQVTM and CDR2 ANQGSEA. This CDR3 is built from 13 residues. CDR3 DNA: TGCAGCGTTGGCCCTGGGGCAGTCTATGGCTACACCTTC. Translating gives CSVGPGAVYGYTF.

In this sample, this clone turned up a few times. V and J are TRBV4-1 and TRBJ2-7; TRBD1 matches at 10 bases. The ends lost 1 base at V and 4 bases at J; junction bases unmatched: 7. Germline lookup yields CDR1 MGHRA and CDR2 YSYEKL. The CDR3 has 16 amino acids. The DNA for the CDR3 is TGCGCCAGCAGCCAAGCAATACTGGACAGGGGGTACGAGCAGTACTTC. As protein: CASSQAILDRGYEQYF.

The chain couples TRBV2 to TRBJ2-2, with 9 bases lining up with TRBD1. V shed 6 bases and J 0 bases; nucleotides not matched to a gene: 8. Per germline, CDR1 SNHLY and CDR2 FYNNEI. The CDR3 runs to 17 residues. The DNA of the CDR3 is TGTGCCAGCAGAAGGGGACAGGGAATTCCGAACACCGGGGAGCTGTTTTTT. Protein product: CASRRGQGIPNTGELFF.

The chain carries TRBV10-3 and TRBJ1-2, with unresolved D. The ends were cut back, 3 bases at V and 1 base at J, with 3 bases in the middle. CDR1 and CDR2 from the germline V gene are ENHRY and SYGVKD. The CDR3 has 12 residues. The CDR3 protein is CAISDRNYGYTF. The CDR3 region has the DNA TGTGCCATCAGTGACCGTAACTATGGCTACACCTTC.

This clone was counted once. The gene calls are TRBV10-2 and TRBJ2-7; TRBD2 is a possible D gene (5 bases). V was pared by 8 bases and J by 6 bases, with 17 bases between. Germline lookup yields CDR1 WSHSY and CDR2 SAAADI. The CDR3 runs 13 residues. The CDR3: CASDRDMSGEQYF. The CDR3 DNA is TGCGCCAGCGACCGGGATATGAGCGGCGAGCAGTACTTC.

The chain joins TRBV2 to TRBJ2-5; 10 bases are shared with TRBD2. J gave up 5 bases and V 4 bases, and 4 bases lay outside the gene matches. From germline, CDR1 is SNHLY and CDR2 FYNNEI. The CDR3 extends over 14 amino acids. CDR3 in amino acids: CASSGASGGETQYF. CDR3 coding DNA: TGTGCCAGCAGTGGGGCTAGCGGGGGTGAGACCCAGTACTTC.

This chain links TRBV6-9 with TRBJ2-4; D call uncertain. There are 12 residues in the CDR3. V lost 4 bases to trimming and J lost 9 bases, with 10 bases between them. CDR1 is MNHGY and CDR2 is SVAAGI in the germline V gene. DNA of the CDR3: TGTGCCAGCAGTTCCACCTCGTTCATTCAGTACTTC. Protein sequence: CASSSTSFIQYF.

CDR3 region: CASSIRDRYTEAFF. CDR3 bases: TGTGCCAGCAGCATTAGGGACCGGTACACTGAAGCTTTCTTT. The chain combines TRBV7-9 with TRBJ1-1, with a weak D call TRBD1 (5 bases). The CDR3 consists of 14 residues. V dropped 5 bases and J dropped 3 bases, with 13 bases sitting between them. CDR1 is SEHNR and CDR2 is FQNEAQ in the germline V gene (reference sequence).

V gene TRBV6-5 combines with J gene TRBJ1-6, with TRBD1 as a possible D gene (5 bases). Germline-derived CDR1 and CDR2 are MNHEY and SVGAGI. Trimming stripped 2 bases from V and 9 bases from J, with 11 bases between. The CDR3 is 14 residues long. The CDR3 nucleotides read TGTGCCAGCAGTTACCGCCAGGGCCTTTCACCCCTCCACTTT. As protein: CASSYRQGLSPLHF.

The chain joins TRBV5-1 to TRBJ2-2, with 7 bases fitting TRBD2. This CDR3 comprises 15 residues. The V gene end was trimmed by 4 bases and the J gene end by 7 bases; junction bases not matched to a gene: 10. Germline lookup yields CDR1 SGHRS and CDR2 YFSETQ. The CDR3 reads CASSAKLATGGELFF. The CDR3 DNA sequence: TGCGCCAGCAGCGCAAAACTAGCGACGGGCGGGGAGCTGTTTTTT.

The chain joins TRBV10-1 to TRBJ1-1; 9 bases fit TRBD1. CDR3 length: 14 residues. V lost 6 bases, J lost 1 base, and 3 bases stayed unmatched. CDR1 is WNHNN and CDR2 is SYGVQD in the germline V gene (reference sequence). In DNA, the CDR3 is TGCGCCAGCAGAGAGACAGGGGGGAACACTGAAGCTTTCTTT. This sequence encodes CASRETGGNTEAFF.

This chain connects TRBV20-1 to TRBJ1-4; D remains ambiguous. In germline, CDR1 is DFQATT, CDR2 SNEGSKA (reference sequence). Between the trimmed V and J ends, which lost 3 bases and 4 bases, there was a span of 6 bases. The CDR3 is made up of 12 amino acids. The CDR3 loop is CSASPLNEKLFF. DNA of the CDR3: TGCAGTGCTAGTCCCCTTAATGAAAAACTGTTTTTT.

The V and J genes are TRBV27 and TRBJ1-1; a possible D gene is TRBD1 (6 bases). The CDR3 contains 18 residues. Trimming cost V 4 bases and J 1 base, with 22 bases left between them. Germline CDR1 and CDR2: MNHEY and SMNVEV (reference sequence). DNA of the CDR3: TGTGCCAGCAGTTATACTAGACACGCGGGGGGCCGGAACACTGAAGCTTTCTTT. Translated: CASSYTRHAGGRNTEAFF.

The chain recombines TRBV4-1 with TRBJ1-5, with D hard to call. The CDR3 loop spans 17 amino acids. Trimming pared 0 bases from V and 1 base from J, leaving 13 bases between. Germline CDR1 is MGHRA and CDR2 is YSYEKL. The CDR3, as DNA: TGCGCCAGCAGCCAAGAGGTGCGGGTATCAAGCAATCAGCCCCAGCATTTT. It codes for CASSQEVRVSSNQPQHF.